This TCR beta chain was captured by sequencing in a study of T-cell reconstitution after alpha-beta-depleted transplantation in children. As it was prepared, the TCRbeta library received unique molecular identifiers. TCRdb itself ran the PCR reads through MiXCR, one entry per CDR3 protein. Here the sample spans tens of thousands of distinct CDR3 sequences, 11% being singletons. This clonotype was detected many times. The TCR comes from a human donor who donated a stem cell graft to a child with chronic granulomatous disease. The sequences come from PBMCs from the stem cell graft donor, collected from the stem cell graft.

CDR3 amino acids: CASSFTGKPGELFF. The CDR3 nucleotides read TGTGCCAGCAGTTTTACAGGGAAGCCCGGGGAGCTGTTTTTT. V is TRBV12-3 or TRBV12-4 and J is TRBJ2-2; TRBD1 might be the D (6 bases). The CDR3 runs to 14 residues. Trimming left V 3 bases short and J 6 bases short, with 11 bases between.